This entry describes one T cell receptor beta chain. Its antigen is undetermined. The data belong to a study of CD4 T cells in relation to SARS-CoV-2 and coronaviruses. Background on the study: Crossreactive spike epitopes shared across donors were mapped to their HLA restriction. Study results and caveats: In roughly 65% of donors, memory CD4+ clonotypes crossrecognized SARS-CoV-2 and at least one common cold coronavirus spike.

The repertoire was sequenced with immunoSEQ multiplex PCR; TCRdb's copy has only in-frame clones and lacks some. The sample lists under 90,000 clones; 85% to 95% were seen once. Unexposed donor CD4+ T cells date from 2011-2018, before the COVID-19 pandemic. This CDR3 has 13 residues. V lost 8 bases to trimming and J lost 5 bases; unmatched junction nucleotides: 7. Germline lookup yields CDR1 ENHRY and CDR2 SYGVKD. This rearrangement joins TRBV10-3 to TRBJ2-7; TRBD1 aligns across 9 bases. This clonotype originated in a human donor in good health. The specimen was naive CD4+ T cells from PBMCs. Subset of the sample: naive CD4+ T cells isolated by negative enrichment. The CDR3 sequence: CAIGSDRGHEQYF. CDR3 DNA: TGTGCCATCGGTTCGGACAGGGGTCACGAGCAGTACTTC.